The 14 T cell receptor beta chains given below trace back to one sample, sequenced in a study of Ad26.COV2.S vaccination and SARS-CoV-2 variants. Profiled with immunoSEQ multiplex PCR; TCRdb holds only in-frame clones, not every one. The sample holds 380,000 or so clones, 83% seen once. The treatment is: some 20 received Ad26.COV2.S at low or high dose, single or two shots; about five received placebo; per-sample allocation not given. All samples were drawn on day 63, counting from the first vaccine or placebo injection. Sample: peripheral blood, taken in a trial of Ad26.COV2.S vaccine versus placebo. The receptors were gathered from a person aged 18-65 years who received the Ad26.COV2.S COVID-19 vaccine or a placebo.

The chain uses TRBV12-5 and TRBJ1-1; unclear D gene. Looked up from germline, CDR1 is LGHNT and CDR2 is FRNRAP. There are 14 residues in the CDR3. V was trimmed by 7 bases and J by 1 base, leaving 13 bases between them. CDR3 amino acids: CASVSKWSNTEAFF. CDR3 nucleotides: TGTGCTAGTGTTTCGAAGTGGTCGAACACTGAAGCTTTCTTT.

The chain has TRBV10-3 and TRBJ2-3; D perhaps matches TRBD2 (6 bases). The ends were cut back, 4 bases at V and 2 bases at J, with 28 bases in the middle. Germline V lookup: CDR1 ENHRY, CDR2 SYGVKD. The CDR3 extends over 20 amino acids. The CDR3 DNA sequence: TGTGCCATCAGTGTTATTAGGCCTAGCGCCTCCGTCGGGGTCACAGATACGCAGTATTTT. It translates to CAISVIRPSASVGVTDTQYF.

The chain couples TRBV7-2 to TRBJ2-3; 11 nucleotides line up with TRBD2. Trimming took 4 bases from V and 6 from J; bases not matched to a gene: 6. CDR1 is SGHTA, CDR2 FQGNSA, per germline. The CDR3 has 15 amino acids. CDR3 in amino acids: CASSSLAGGRDTQYF. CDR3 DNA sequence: TGTGCCAGCAGCTCCTTAGCGGGGGGGCGGGATACGCAGTATTTT.

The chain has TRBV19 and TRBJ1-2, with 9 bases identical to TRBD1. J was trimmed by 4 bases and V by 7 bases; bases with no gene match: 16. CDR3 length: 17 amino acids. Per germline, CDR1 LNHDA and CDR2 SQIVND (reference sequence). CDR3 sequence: CASTQQGAAPTGYGYTF. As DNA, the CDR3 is TGTGCCAGTACCCAACAGGGGGCGGCACCCACGGGCTATGGCTACACCTTC.

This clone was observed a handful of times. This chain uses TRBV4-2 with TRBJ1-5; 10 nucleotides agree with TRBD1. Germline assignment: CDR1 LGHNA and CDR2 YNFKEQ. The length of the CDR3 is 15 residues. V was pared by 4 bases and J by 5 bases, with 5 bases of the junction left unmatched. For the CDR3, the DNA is TGTGCCAGCAGCCCAGGACAGGGGGGCGATCAGCCCCAGCATTTT. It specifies CASSPGQGGDQPQHF.

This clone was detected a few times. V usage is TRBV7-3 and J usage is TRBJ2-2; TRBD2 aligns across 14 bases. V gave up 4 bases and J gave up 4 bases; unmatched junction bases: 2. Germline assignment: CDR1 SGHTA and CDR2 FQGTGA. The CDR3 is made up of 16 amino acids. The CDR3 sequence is CASSSGLAGVTGELFF. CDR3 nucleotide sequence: TGTGCCAGCAGCTCGGGACTAGCGGGAGTCACCGGGGAGCTGTTTTTT.

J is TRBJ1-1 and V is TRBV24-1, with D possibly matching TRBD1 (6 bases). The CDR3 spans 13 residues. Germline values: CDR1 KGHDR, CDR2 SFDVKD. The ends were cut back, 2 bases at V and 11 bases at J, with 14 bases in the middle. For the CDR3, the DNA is TGTGCCACCAGTGATTCGAACAGGGAGGTGGCTTTCTTT. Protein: CATSDSNREVAFF.

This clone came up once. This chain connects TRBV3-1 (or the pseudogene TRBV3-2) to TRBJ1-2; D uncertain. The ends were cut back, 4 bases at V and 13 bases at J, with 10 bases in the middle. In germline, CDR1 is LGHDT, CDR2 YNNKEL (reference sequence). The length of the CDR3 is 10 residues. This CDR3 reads CASSPGPATF. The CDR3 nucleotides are TGTGCCAGCAGCCCCGGACCGGCCACCTTC.

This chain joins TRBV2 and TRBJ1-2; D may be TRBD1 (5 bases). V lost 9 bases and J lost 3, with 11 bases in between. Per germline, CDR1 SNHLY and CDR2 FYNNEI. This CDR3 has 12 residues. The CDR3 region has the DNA TGTGCCAGAAGAGGGGTCGACTATGGCTACACCTTC. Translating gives CARRGVDYGYTF.

The CDR3 loop is CASSGTSRTYEQYF. For the CDR3, the DNA is TGTGCCAGTAGTGGGACATCCCGGACCTACGAGCAGTACTTC. The chain employs TRBV19 and TRBJ2-7; D perhaps matches TRBD1 (6 bases). The germline CDR1 and CDR2 sequences are LNHDA and SQIVND (reference sequence). The CDR3 is 14 residues long. Trimming removed 5 bases from V and 2 bases from J, with 13 bases in between.

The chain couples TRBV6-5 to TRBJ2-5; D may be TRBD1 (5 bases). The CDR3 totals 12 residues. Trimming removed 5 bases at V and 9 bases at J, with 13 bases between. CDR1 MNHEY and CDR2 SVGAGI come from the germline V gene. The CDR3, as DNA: TGTGCCAGCAGTCTGTGGGAAGGGGCCCAGTACTTC. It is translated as CASSLWEGAQYF.

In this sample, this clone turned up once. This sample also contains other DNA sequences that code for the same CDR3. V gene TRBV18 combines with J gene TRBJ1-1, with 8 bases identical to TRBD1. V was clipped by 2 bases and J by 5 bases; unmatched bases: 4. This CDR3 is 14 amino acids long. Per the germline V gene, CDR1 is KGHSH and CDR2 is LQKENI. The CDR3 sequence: CASSPNTGGTEAFF. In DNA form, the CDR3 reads TGTGCCAGCTCACCAAACACAGGGGGGACTGAAGCTTTCTTT. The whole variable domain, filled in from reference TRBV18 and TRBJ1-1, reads NAGVMQNPRHLVRRRGQEARLRCSPMKGHSHVYWYRQLPEEGLKFMVYLQKENIIDESGMPKERFSAEFPKEGPSILRIQQVVRGDSAAYFCASSPNTGGTEAFFGQGTRLTVV.

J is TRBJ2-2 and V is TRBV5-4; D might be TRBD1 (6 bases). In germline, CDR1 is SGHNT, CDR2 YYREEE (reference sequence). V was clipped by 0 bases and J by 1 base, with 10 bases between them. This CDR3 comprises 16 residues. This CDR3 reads CASSLVAGVNTGELFF. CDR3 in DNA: TGTGCCAGCAGCTTGGTAGCAGGGGTGAACACCGGGGAGCTGTTTTTT.

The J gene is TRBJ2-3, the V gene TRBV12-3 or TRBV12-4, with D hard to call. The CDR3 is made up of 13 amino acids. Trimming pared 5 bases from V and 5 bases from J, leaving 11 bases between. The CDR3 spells CASSPLRKDTQYF. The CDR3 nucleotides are TGTGCCAGCAGTCCACTAAGAAAAGATACGCAGTATTTT.